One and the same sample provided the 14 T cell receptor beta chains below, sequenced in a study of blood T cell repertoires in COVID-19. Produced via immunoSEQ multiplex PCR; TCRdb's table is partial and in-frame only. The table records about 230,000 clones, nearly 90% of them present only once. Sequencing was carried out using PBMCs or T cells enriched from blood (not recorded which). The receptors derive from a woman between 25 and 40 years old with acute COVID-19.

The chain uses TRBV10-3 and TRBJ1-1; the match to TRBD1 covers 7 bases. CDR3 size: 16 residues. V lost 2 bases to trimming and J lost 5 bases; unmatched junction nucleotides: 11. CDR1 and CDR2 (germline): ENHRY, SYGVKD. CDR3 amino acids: CAISEVMETGRTEAFF. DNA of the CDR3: TGTGCCATCAGTGAGGTGATGGAGACAGGGAGGACTGAAGCTTTCTTT.

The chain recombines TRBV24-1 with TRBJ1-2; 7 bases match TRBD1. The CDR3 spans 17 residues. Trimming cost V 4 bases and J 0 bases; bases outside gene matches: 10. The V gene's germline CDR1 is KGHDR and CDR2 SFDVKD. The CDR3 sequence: CATSERGQSLSNYGYTF. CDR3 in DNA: TGTGCCACCAGTGAAAGGGGACAGTCCCTTTCTAACTATGGCTACACCTTC.

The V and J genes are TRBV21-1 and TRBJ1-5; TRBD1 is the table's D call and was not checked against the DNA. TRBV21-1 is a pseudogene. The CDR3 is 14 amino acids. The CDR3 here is CASSQDRRNQPQHF. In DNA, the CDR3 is TGTGCCAGCAGCCAGGACAGGAGAAATCAGCCCCAGCATTTT.

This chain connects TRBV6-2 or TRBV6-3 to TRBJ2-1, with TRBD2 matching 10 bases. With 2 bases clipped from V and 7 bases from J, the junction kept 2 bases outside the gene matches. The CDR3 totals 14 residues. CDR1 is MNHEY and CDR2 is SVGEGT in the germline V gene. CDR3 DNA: TGTGCCAGCAGTTACGAACTAGCGGGAAATGAGCAGTTCTTC. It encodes CASSYELAGNEQFF.

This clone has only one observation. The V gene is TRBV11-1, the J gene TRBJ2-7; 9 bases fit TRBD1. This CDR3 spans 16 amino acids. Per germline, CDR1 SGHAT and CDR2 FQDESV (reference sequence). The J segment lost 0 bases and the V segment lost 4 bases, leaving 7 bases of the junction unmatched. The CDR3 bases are TGTGCCAGCAGCTGGGGGACAGGGCAAGGCTCCTACGAGCAGTACTTC. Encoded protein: CASSWGTGQGSYEQYF.

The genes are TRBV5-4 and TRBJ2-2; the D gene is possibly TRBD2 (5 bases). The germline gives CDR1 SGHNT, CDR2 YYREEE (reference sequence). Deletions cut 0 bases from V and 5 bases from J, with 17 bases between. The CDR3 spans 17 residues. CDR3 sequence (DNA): TGTGCCAGCAGCTTGGCGTTGGCCACCCCGGGGACCGGGGAGCTGTTTTTT. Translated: CASSLALATPGTGELFF.

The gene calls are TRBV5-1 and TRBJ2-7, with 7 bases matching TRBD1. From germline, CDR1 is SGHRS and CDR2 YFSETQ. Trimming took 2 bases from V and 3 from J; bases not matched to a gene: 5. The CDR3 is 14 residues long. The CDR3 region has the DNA TGCGCCAGCAGCTTCGGGGCAGGGGGCTACGAGCAGTACTTC. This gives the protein CASSFGAGGYEQYF.

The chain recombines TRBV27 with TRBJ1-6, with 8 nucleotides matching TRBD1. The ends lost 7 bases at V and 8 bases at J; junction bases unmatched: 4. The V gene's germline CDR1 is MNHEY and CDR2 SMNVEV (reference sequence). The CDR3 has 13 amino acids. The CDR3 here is CASNDRGDSPLHF. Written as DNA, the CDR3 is TGTGCCAGCAATGACAGGGGTGATTCACCCCTCCACTTT.

The CDR3, as DNA: TGTGCCAGTACCGGGACAGGACACTACGAGCAGTACTTC. Translation gives CASTGTGHYEQYF. The gene calls are TRBV12-3 or TRBV12-4 and TRBJ2-7; the match to TRBD1 covers 8 bases. CDR3 length equals 13 residues. J gave up 3 bases and V 9 bases, and 7 bases lay outside the gene matches.

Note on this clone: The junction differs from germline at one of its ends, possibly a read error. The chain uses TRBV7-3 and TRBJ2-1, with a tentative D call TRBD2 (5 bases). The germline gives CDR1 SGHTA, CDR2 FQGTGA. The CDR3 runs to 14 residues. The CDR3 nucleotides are TGTGCCAGCAGCCTAACACGGGACTACAATGAGCAGTTCTTC. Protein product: CASSLTRDYNEQFF. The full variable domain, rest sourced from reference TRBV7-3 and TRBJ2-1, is GAGVSQTPSNKVTEKGKYVELRCDPISGHTALYWYRQSLGQGPEFLIYFQGTGAADDSGLPNDRFFAVRPEGSVSTLKIQRTERGDSAVYLCASSLTRDYNEQFFGPGTRLTVL.

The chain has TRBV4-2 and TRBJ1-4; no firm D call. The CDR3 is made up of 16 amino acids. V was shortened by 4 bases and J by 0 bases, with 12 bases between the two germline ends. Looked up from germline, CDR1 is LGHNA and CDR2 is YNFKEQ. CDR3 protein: CASSPGRVATNEKLFF. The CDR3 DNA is TGTGCCAGCAGCCCGGGGAGGGTTGCAACTAATGAAAAACTGTTTTTT.

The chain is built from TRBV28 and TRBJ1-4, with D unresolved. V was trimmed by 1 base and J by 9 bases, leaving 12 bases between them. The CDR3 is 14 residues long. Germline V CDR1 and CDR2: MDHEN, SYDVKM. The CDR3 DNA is TGTGCCAGCAGTTTATTAGGAGGGTGGCAAAAACTGTTTTTT. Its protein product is CASSLLGGWQKLFF.

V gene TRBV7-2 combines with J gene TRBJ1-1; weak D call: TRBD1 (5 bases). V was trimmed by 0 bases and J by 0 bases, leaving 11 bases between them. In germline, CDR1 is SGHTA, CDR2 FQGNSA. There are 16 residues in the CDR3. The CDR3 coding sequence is TGTGCCAGCAGCTTAGCCGCGGGACGGCTGAACACTGAAGCTTTCTTT. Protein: CASSLAAGRLNTEAFF.

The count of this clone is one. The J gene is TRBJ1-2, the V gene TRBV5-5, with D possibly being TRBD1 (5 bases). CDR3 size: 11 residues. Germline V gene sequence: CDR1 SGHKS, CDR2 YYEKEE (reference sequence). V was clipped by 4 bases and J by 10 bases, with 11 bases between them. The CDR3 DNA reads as TGTGCCAGCAGCCCGCCGGGGGACTACACCTTC. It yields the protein CASSPPGDYTF.